The clone carrying this T cell receptor (beta chain) occurred a few times. The data were taken from a study of blood T cell repertoires in COVID-19. Study details: Researchers got acute and convalescent COVID-19 samples from the United States, Italy and Spain.

The authors' processing: Estimation of nucleated cell counts relied on the amplification of reference gene primers. The table came from immunoSEQ multiplex PCR; TCRdb's copy has only in-frame clones and leaves some out. D and trimming were read from the DNA, whereas the V and J calls and clone size are those reported in that table. The repertoire includes 250,000 to 350,000 clones, 89% of them detected once, and roughly 0.92% sits in the top ten. The TCR comes from a middle-aged woman who had recovered from COVID-19. The sequencing input was peripheral blood.

CDR3 nucleotides: TGTGCCAGCAGTTTAACCGGACTAGCGGACTACGAGCAGTACTTC. This gives the protein CASSLTGLADYEQYF. This chain uses TRBV27 with TRBJ2-7; 10 bases fit TRBD2. With 2 bases clipped from V and 3 bases from J, the junction kept 4 bases outside the gene matches. The CDR3 extends over 15 amino acids. The germline gives CDR1 MNHEY, CDR2 SMNVEV (reference sequence).